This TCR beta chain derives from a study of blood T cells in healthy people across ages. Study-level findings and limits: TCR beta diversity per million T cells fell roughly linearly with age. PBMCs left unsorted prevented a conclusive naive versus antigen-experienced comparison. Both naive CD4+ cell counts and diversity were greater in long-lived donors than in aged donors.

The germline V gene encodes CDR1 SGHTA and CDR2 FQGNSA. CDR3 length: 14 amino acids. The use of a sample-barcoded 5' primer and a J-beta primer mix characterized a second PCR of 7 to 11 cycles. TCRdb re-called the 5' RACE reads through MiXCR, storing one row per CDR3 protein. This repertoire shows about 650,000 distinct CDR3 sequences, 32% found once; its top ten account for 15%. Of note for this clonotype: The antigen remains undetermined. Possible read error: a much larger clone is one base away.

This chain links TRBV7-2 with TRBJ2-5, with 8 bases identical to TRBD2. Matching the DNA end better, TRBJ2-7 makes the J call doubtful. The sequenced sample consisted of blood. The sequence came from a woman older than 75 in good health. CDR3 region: CASSPRGGGPEQYF. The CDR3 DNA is TGTGCCAGCAGCCCCCGGGGCGGGGGGCCCGAGCAGTACTTC.